This record concerns one T cell receptor beta chain sequence. This specimen belongs to a study of blood T cell repertoires in COVID-19. About the research overall: Samples came from the United States, Italy and Spain, spanning acute and convalescent COVID-19.

The age range of participants was about 18 to 100 years, with residence in more than 20 US areas. Authors' methods: Cell counts per sample came from amplifying reference gene primers. TCRdb's table, derived via immunoSEQ multiplex PCR, lists solely in-frame clones and lacks some. That table gives V, J and clone size, and the DNA gave D and trimming. Of around 160,000 clones in the sample, approximately 80% are singletons; the top ten hold around 6%. The CDR3 spans 15 residues. V shed 5 bases and J 1 base; nucleotides not matched to a gene: 7. CDR1 and CDR2 (germline): MNHEY, SVGAGI. The TCR originated in a man aged 40-49 years who had recovered from COVID-19. The specimen was PBMCs or T cells enriched from blood (not recorded which). The chain links TRBV6-5 to TRBJ2-5; 7 bases align to TRBD2. CDR3 nucleotides: TGTGCCAGCAGTCACGAGCTAGCGGTCCAAGAGACCCAGTACTTC. As protein: CASSHELAVQETQYF.